This is a list of T cell receptor beta chains from one sample in a study of T-cell reconstitution after alpha-beta-depleted transplantation in children. TCRdb analysed the PCR reads with MiXCR anew, one entry per CDR3 protein. Among some 300,000 distinct CDR3 sequences, over 7.5% were seen once, and the ten largest hold approximately 9.1%. The input for sequencing was peripheral blood, taken 360 days after TCRalphabeta/CD19-depleted stem cell transplant. These receptors all come from a female patient between 2 and 15 years old who had a stem cell transplant for Fanconi anemia, so the T cells may come from the graft donor. CDR3s include the opening cysteine and the closing phenylalanine or tryptophan. A D gene is named only where the DNA matches it firmly. Some rows mark clone size as missing; the rest say once, few, many or name a class of expanded clone.

D gene | clone size | J gene | V gene | CDR3 protein | CDR3 DNA
- | medium-sized | TRBJ2-7 | TRBV28 | CASSSRPVYDEQYF | TGTGCCAGCAGCTCAAGACCCGTCTATGACGAGCAGTACTTC
- | - | TRBJ1-2 | TRBV29-1 | CSVERDIRFANYGYTF | TGCAGCGTTGAGAGGGACATCCGTTTCGCTAACTATGGCTACACCTTC
TRBD1 | - | TRBJ1-6 | TRBV15 | CATSADRGYNSPLHF | TGTGCCACCAGCGCAGACAGGGGCTATAATTCACCCCTCCACTTT
TRBD2 | few | TRBJ2-7 | TRBV5-1 | CASSLEGLAGYDYSEQYF | TGCGCCAGCAGCTTGGAAGGACTAGCGGGGTATGATTATAGCGAGCAGTACTTC
TRBD2 | few | TRBJ2-7 | TRBV9 | CASPTGTSGGPSYEQYF | TGTGCCAGCCCCACTGGGACTAGCGGGGGGCCCAGCTACGAGCAGTACTTC
- | few | TRBJ1-2 | TRBV14 | CASSQVVRAGLGGYTF | -
- | few | TRBJ2-1 | TRBV9 | CASSVGAGLYNEQFF | TGTGCCAGCAGCGTAGGGGCGGGACTTTACAATGAGCAGTTCTTC
TRBD2 | many | TRBJ2-5 | TRBV6-5 | CASSSLSGGQETQYF | TGTGCCAGCAGTTCTCTTAGCGGGGGTCAAGAGACCCAGTACTTC
- | many | TRBJ2-3 | TRBV20-1 | CSARDGELEYF | TGCAGTGCTAGAGATGGGGAGCTAGAGTATTTT
- | many | TRBJ2-1 | TRBV30 | CAWSVGSGQFF | TGTGCCTGGAGTGTTGGTAGCGGGCAGTTCTTC
- | many | TRBJ2-3 | TRBV7-9 | CAGDSAVDTQYF | TGTGCCGGTGACTCGGCGGTAGATACGCAGTATTTT
TRBD1 | many | TRBJ2-7 | TRBV15 | CATSINRGAYEQYF | TGTGCCACCAGCATTAACAGGGGAGCTTACGAGCAGTACTTC
- | few | TRBJ1-2 | TRBV6-1 | CASRGAQIWDGYTF | TGTGCCAGCAGAGGGGCGCAGATTTGGGATGGCTACACCTTC